This TCR beta chain originates from a study of beta chain features in type 1 diabetes. The single heparinised draw taken from each donor contained about 100 mL of blood on average. The authors obtained over 95% purity in all sorted populations. The authors reverse transcribed all of the isolated RNA, so sequencing captured expressed TCRB transcripts. Only in-frame clones appear in the TCRdb table, and some are missing; sequencing was by immunoSEQ multiplex PCR. The sample records about 160,000 clones, over 7.5% being singletons. There are 15 residues in the CDR3. V lost 5 bases, J lost 6 bases, and 12 bases stayed unmatched. CDR1 is MNHEY and CDR2 is SMNVEV in the germline V gene (reference sequence).

The sequenced sample consisted of central memory CD4+ T cells from blood. The chain carries TRBV27 and TRBJ2-5; 7 bases line up with TRBD1. This sequence was found in a woman younger than 30 in good health. The CDR3 coding sequence is TGTGCCAGCAGTCCAGGGGACAGCCCCGGAAAGACCCAGTACTTC. This sequence encodes CASSPGDSPGKTQYF.